This T cell receptor (beta chain) emerged from a study of cytotoxic CD8 clonotypes in ibrutinib-treated CLL. As for the study in general: There were roughly twelve relapsed/refractory patients and roughly 15 treatment-naive patients, and 17 to 18 were IGHV unmutated. Study-wide points: Starting clonality was above that of age-matched healthy donors and tracked circulating CD8+ T-cell counts.

CDR3 size: 14 residues. For this clone: Its matching antigen is unknown.

Here immunoSEQ multiplex PCR was the method, and the copy in TCRdb shows in-frame clones only, minus some. Among over 200,000 clones, over 65% were seen once, and the ten largest hold roughly 5.8%. V gene TRBV21-1 combines with J gene TRBJ2-3. TRBV21-1 is classified as a pseudogene. This clonotype was sampled from a human donor with chronic lymphocytic leukemia. Sequencing used PBMCs, obtained after 12 months of ibrutinib treatment. The DNA of the CDR3 is TGTGCCAGCAGCTTCCGGGACGGCACAGATACGCAGTATTTT. Its translation is CASSFRDGTDTQYF.